This T cell receptor beta chain was recovered during a study of T-cell reconstitution after alpha-beta-depleted transplantation in children. Regarding the study as a whole: Surviving recipient T cells and thymic progenitors accounted for the high day-60 TCRbeta diversity observed in some patients. Hyperexpanded clones declined; after one year, newly produced T cells mostly supplied diversity. Expanded graft clones numbering several hundred reportedly gave rise to alpha-beta T cells about two months after transplant.

V lost 0 bases and J 1 base, leaving 15 bases between the germline ends. There are 16 residues in the CDR3. Germline V gives CDR1 DFQATT, CDR2 SNEGSKA (reference sequence). This clonotype was seen repeatedly, ten times or more. The target antigen is unknown. The TCRbeta library was prepared with unique molecular identifiers. A single record per CDR3 protein comes from TCRdb applying MiXCR to the PCR reads. The table includes 29,000 or so distinct CDR3 sequences, 6.3% detected once. The chain recombines TRBV20-1 with TRBJ1-2; D remains ambiguous. This sample comprised PBMCs, mostly from graft donor cells, obtained 180 days after TCRalphabeta/CD19-depleted stem cell transplant. The clonotype was recovered from a male patient younger than 18 who had a stem cell transplant for acute myeloid leukemia, so the T cells may come from the graft donor. The CDR3 region has the DNA TGCAGTGCTAGAGATCGTCAGACCATGATTAACTATGGCTACACCTTC. It encodes CSARDRQTMINYGYTF.